Following are 8 T cell receptor beta chains from one sample sequenced in a study of graft-versus-host responses after intestinal transplantation. No antigen has been identified for these receptors. The protocol was immunoSEQ multiplex PCR, while the TCRdb copy is restricted to in-frame clones and leaves out a portion. In the table there are approximately 93,000 clones, 85% to 95% of which are singletons. The sequencing here drew on unstimulated CD8+ T cells sorted from spleen or lymph node cells, taken before transplant. The receptor set was obtained from a human donor who was the organ donor for an intestinal transplant.

This chain links TRBV19 with TRBJ1-1; D remains unclear. Per germline, CDR1 LNHDA and CDR2 SQIVND (reference sequence). The CDR3 runs to 16 residues. The germline V and J ends were trimmed by 6 bases and 0 bases, with 17 bases remaining between them. CDR3 protein: CASRRRPGLMNTEAFF. CDR3 sequence (DNA): TGTGCCAGTAGGAGACGACCCGGGTTAATGAACACTGAAGCTTTCTTT.

This rearrangement joins TRBV28 to TRBJ2-7; tentative D call: TRBD1 (5 bases). CDR3 length: 15 amino acids. V lost 2 bases and J 5 bases, leaving 16 bases between the germline ends. Germline CDR1 is MDHEN and CDR2 is SYDVKM. For the CDR3, the DNA is TGTGCCAGCAGTTTAATCAGGGTCCCACCAGACGAGCAGTACTTC. It translates to CASSLIRVPPDEQYF.

The chain has TRBV13 and TRBJ1-2; 10 bases are a match to TRBD1. The CDR3 has 16 residues. The V gene's germline CDR1 is PRHDT and CDR2 FYEKMQ (reference sequence). V shed 2 bases and J 2 bases; nucleotides not matched to a gene: 5. The CDR3 DNA sequence: TGTGCCAGCAGCTTATGGGGGACAGGGGAGAACTATGGCTACACCTTC. Protein product: CASSLWGTGENYGYTF.

The V gene is TRBV25-1, the J gene TRBJ2-5; TRBD1 matches 11 bases. Germline loops: CDR1 MGHDK, CDR2 SYGVNS. The CDR3 covers 14 residues. V shed 3 bases and J 5 bases; nucleotides not matched to a gene: 2. In DNA form, the CDR3 reads TGTGCCAGCAGTGAGGGACAGGGGGTGGAGACCCAGTACTTC. Protein sequence: CASSEGQGVETQYF.

Comments on this clone: Germline is not matched at one junction end, which may reflect a read error. The rearrangement joins TRBV29-1 to TRBJ2-5, with TRBD1 as a possible D gene (6 bases). The CDR3 is 16 residues long. CDR1 SQVTM and CDR2 ANQGSEA come from the germline V gene. Here the CDR3 reads CSVEDFNRDTQETQYF. In DNA, the CDR3 is TGCAGCGTGGAAGATTTTAACCGGGACACACAAGAGACCCAGTACTTC.

The chain joins TRBV28 to TRBJ2-3; possible D gene TRBD2, 6 bases. The V and J ends lost 8 bases and 1 base respectively, with 13 bases between them. Looked up from germline, CDR1 is MDHEN and CDR2 is SYDVKM. CDR3 length: 14 amino acids. The CDR3 region is CASHDTGGTDTQYF. CDR3 DNA: TGTGCCAGCCACGACACGGGAGGCACAGATACGCAGTATTTT.

This clone was counted a single time. The genes are TRBV11-3 and TRBJ2-1; D is undetermined. The CDR3 extends over 13 amino acids. With 4 bases removed from V and 6 bases from J, the gap between germline ends came to 10 bases. The germline V gene encodes CDR1 SGHNT and CDR2 YENEEA. This CDR3 reads CASSYGTVNEQFF. Written as DNA, the CDR3 is TGTGCCAGCAGCTATGGTACGGTCAATGAGCAGTTCTTC.

This clone appeared a few times. The chain recombines TRBV2 with TRBJ2-1; tentatively, D is TRBD2 (6 bases). This CDR3 region has 14 residues. V was shortened by 9 bases and J by 5 bases, with 17 bases between the two germline ends. Germline CDR1 is SNHLY and CDR2 is FYNNEI. CDR3 residues: CARLAPGEHNEQFF. In nucleotides, the CDR3 is TGTGCCAGACTAGCCCCGGGGGAGCACAATGAGCAGTTCTTC.